These 6 T cell receptor beta chains share one sample of origin, sequenced in a study of T cell repertoires in cytomegalovirus infection. Using its own MiXCR run on the reads, TCRdb lists one record per CDR3 protein. The sample holds approximately 180,000 distinct CDR3 sequences; 17% are singletons and the top ten take 20% to 25%. The sample comprised CD8+ T cells from PBMCs. These receptors were obtained from a human donor in good health (CMV status not recorded). Some clones in this sample may be carry-over from other donors' samples.

This chain links TRBV6-2 or TRBV6-3 with TRBJ2-7; tentative D call: TRBD2 (7 bases). The V gene lost 0 bases and the J gene lost 5 bases, with 17 bases spanning the gap. CDR1 MNHEY and CDR2 SVGEGT come from the germline V gene. The length of the CDR3 is 16 residues. The CDR3, as DNA: TGTGCCAGCAGTTACTCGAGCGAGGGGGGGCCCCACGAGCAGTACTTC. This sequence encodes CASSYSSEGGPHEQYF.

The chain employs TRBV6-5 and TRBJ2-2; D gene ambiguous. The CDR3 spans 13 residues. Germline assignment: CDR1 MNHEY and CDR2 SVGAGI. V shed 5 bases and J shed 6 bases, with 10 bases lying between them. The CDR3 here is CASSGQWSGELFF. Here the CDR3 DNA reads TGTGCCAGCAGTGGTCAGTGGTCCGGGGAGCTGTTTTTT.

This clonotype appeared many times. J is TRBJ2-3 and V is TRBV7-9; D tentatively fits TRBD1 or TRBD2 (5 bases each). V shed 4 bases and J shed 2 bases, with 13 bases lying between them. The V gene's germline CDR1 is SEHNR and CDR2 FQNEAQ (reference sequence). CDR3 size: 15 residues. The CDR3 reads CASSSPGTTTDTQYF. The CDR3 DNA reads as TGTGCCAGCAGCTCCCCCGGGACGACCACAGATACGCAGTATTTT.

The chain carries TRBV7-4 and TRBJ1-2, with 7 bases matching TRBD1. From germline, CDR1 is SGHVT and CDR2 SQSDAQ. The CDR3 length is 15 residues. V was pared by 5 bases and J by 7 bases, with 13 bases of the junction left unmatched. CDR3 DNA sequence: TGTGCCAGCAGCCATAGTTTCAAGGGGGCGCGTGGCTACACCTTC. Residues: CASSHSFKGARGYTF.

The rearrangement uses TRBV12-3 or TRBV12-4 and TRBJ2-7; D is unresolved. This CDR3 has 16 residues. Trimming removed 3 bases at V and 3 bases at J, with 18 bases between. CDR3 in DNA: TGTGCCAGCAGTTTTAGTGGGGAAGGTGCCAGCTACGAGCAGTACTTC. Its translation: CASSFSGEGASYEQYF.

The V gene is TRBV29-1, the J gene TRBJ2-1; 10 bases map to TRBD2. Trimming removed 0 bases from V and 6 bases from J; junction bases left unmatched: 2. The CDR3 is made up of 14 amino acids. CDR1 is SQVTM and CDR2 is ANQGSEA in the germline V gene. DNA for the CDR3: TGCAGCGTTGAAGATAGCGGGGGGCTCAATGAGCAGTTCTTC. Its translation: CSVEDSGGLNEQFF.